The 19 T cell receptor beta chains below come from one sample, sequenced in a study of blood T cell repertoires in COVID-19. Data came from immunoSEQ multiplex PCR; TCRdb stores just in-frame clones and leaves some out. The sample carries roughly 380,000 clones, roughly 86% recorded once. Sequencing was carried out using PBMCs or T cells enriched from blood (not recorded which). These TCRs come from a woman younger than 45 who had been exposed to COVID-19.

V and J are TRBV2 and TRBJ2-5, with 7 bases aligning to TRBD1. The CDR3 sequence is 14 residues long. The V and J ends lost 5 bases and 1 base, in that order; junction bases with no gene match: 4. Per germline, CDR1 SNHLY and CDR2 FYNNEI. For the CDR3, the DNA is TGTGCCAGCAGTCGAGGGACAGCCCAAGAGACCCAGTACTTC. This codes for CASSRGTAQETQYF. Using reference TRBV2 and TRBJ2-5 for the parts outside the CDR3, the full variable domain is EPEVTQTPSHQVTQMGQEVILRCVPISNHLYFYWYRQILGQKVEFLVSFYNNEISEKSEIFDDQFSVERPDGSNFTLKIRSTKLEDSAMYFCASSRGTAQETQYFGPGTRLLVL.

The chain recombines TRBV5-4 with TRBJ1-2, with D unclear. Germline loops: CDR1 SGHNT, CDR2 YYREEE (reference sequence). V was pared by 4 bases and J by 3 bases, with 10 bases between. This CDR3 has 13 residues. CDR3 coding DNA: TGTGCCAGCAGCCTCCAGGACTACTATGGCTACACCTTC. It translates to CASSLQDYYGYTF.

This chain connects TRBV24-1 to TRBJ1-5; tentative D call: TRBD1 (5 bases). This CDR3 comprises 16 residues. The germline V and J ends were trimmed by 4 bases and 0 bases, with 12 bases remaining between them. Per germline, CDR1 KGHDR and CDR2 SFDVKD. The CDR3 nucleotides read TGTGCCACCAGTGAACCGACAGTAAATAGCAATCAGCCCCAGCATTTT. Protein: CATSEPTVNSNQPQHF.

CDR3 in amino acids: CASSQDKGTSGFNEQFF. The CDR3 coding sequence is TGCGCCAGCAGCCAAGATAAAGGGACTAGCGGTTTCAATGAGCAGTTCTTC. The gene calls are TRBV4-1 and TRBJ2-1; 11 bases agree with TRBD2. Germline V gives CDR1 MGHRA, CDR2 YSYEKL. Trimming at V came to 0 bases and at J to 6 bases, leaving 7 bases not matched to a gene. The CDR3 consists of 17 residues.

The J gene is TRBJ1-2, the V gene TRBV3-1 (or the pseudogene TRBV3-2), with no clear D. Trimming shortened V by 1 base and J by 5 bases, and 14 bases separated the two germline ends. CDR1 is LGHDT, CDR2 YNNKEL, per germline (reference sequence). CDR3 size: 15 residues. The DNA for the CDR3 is TGTGCCAGCAGCCAAGTCGCGGGAATGGAATATGGCTACACCTTC. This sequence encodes CASSQVAGMEYGYTF.

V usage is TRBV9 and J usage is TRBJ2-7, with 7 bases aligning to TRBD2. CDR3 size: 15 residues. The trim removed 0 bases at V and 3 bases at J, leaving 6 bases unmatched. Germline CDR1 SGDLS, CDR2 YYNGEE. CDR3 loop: CASSVVPGTNYEQYF. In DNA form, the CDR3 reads TGTGCCAGCAGCGTAGTTCCCGGGACTAACTACGAGCAGTACTTC.

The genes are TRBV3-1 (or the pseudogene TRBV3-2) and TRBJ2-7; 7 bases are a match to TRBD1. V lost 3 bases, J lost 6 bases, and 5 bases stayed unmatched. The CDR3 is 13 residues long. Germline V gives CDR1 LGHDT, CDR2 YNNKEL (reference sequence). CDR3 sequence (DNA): TGTGCCAGCAGCCAGGGTAACAGGGGCGAGCAGTACTTC. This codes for CASSQGNRGEQYF.

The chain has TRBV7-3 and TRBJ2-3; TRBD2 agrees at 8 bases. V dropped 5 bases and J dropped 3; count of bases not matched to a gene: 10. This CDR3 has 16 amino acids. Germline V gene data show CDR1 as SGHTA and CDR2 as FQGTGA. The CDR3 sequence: CASSPRGLAGTDTQYF. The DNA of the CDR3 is TGTGCCAGCAGCCCCCGGGGGCTAGCGGGTACAGATACGCAGTATTTT.

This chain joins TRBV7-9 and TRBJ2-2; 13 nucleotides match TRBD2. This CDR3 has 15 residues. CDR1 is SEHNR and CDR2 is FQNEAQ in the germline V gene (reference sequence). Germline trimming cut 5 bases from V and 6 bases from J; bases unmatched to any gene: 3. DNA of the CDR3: TGTGCCAGCAGCCCACTAGCGGGAGGGCCCGGGGAGCTGTTTTTT. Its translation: CASSPLAGGPGELFF.

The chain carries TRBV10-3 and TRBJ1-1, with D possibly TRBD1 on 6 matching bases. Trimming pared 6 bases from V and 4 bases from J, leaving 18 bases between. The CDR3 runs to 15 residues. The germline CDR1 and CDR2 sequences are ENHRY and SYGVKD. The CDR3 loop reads CAIRETGSFGTEAFF. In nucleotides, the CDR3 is TGTGCCATCAGGGAAACAGGGTCGTTCGGCACTGAAGCTTTCTTT.

As DNA, the CDR3 is TGTGCCAGCAGCCTGGGACTAGCGGGAGGGCCGGGGAATGAGCAGTTCTTC. Encoded protein: CASSLGLAGGPGNEQFF. V and J are TRBV3-1 (or the pseudogene TRBV3-2) and TRBJ2-1, with TRBD2 identical over 16 bases. The CDR3 length is 17 residues. V dropped 4 bases and J dropped 7; count of bases not matched to a gene: 7. Germline V lookup: CDR1 LGHDT, CDR2 YNNKEL (reference sequence).

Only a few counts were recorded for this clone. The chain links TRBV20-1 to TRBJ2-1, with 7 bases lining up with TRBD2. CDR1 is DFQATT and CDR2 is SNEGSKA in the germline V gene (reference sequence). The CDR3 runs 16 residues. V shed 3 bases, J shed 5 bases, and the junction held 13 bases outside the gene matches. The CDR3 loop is CSASLGTGGEDNEQFF. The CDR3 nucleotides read TGCAGTGCTAGTTTGGGGACGGGAGGTGAGGACAATGAGCAGTTCTTC.

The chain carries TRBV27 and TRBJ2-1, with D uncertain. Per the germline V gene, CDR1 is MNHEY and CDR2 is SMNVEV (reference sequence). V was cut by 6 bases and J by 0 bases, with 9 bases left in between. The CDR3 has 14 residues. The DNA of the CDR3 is TGTGCCAGCAGCCTGTTTAGCTCCTACAATGAGCAGTTCTTC. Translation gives CASSLFSSYNEQFF.

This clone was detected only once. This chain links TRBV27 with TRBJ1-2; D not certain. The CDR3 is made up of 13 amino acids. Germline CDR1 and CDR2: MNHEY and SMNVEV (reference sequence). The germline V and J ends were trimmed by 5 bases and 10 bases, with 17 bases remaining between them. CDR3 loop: CASSTRTARAYTF. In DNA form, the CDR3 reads TGTGCCAGCAGTACTCGGACTGCCCGGGCCTACACCTTC.

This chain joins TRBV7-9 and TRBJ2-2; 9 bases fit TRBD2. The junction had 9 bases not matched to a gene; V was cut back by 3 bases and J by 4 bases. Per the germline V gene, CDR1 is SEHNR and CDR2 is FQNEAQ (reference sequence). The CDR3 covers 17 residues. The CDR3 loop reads CASSLLAGGLGTGELFF. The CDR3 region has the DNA TGTGCCAGCAGCTTGTTGGCGGGAGGGCTCGGCACCGGGGAGCTGTTTTTT.

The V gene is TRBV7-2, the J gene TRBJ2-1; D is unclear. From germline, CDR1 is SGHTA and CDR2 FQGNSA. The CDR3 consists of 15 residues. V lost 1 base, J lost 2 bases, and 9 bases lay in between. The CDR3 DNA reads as TGTGCCAGCAGCTTAGGTGCGTTAACCTACAATGAGCAGTTCTTC. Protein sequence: CASSLGALTYNEQFF.

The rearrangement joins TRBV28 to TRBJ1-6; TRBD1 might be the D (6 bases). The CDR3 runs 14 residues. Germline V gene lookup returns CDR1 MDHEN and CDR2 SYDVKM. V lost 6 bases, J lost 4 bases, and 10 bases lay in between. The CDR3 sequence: CASSPDSYNSPLHF. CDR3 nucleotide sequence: TGTGCCAGCAGCCCGGACAGTTATAATTCACCCCTCCACTTT.

The chain's CDR3 is CSVEKRQGGSGNTIYF. The CDR3, as DNA: TGCAGCGTTGAAAAACGACAGGGCGGCTCTGGAAACACCATATATTTT. V gene TRBV29-1 combines with J gene TRBJ1-3, with 7 nucleotides matching TRBD1. Per germline, CDR1 SQVTM and CDR2 ANQGSEA. CDR3 length equals 16 residues. Germline trimming cut 2 bases from V and 0 bases from J; bases unmatched to any gene: 7.

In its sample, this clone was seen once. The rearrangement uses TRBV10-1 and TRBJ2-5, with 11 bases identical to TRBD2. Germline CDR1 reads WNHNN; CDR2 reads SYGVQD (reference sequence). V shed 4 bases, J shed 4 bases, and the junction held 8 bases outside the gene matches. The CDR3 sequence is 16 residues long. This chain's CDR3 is CASSGVAGGPIETQYF. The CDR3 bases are TGCGCCAGCAGTGGAGTAGCGGGAGGGCCTATAGAGACCCAGTACTTC.